This T cell receptor (beta chain) appears in the sequencing data of a study of cytomegalovirus exposure and HLA in healthy donors. It was with 60 Vbeta and 13 Jbeta primers that the PCR ran. This table comes from immunoSEQ multiplex PCR, and its TCRdb copy is limited to in-frame clones, with some not included. The table records about 110,000 clones, about 16% of them present only once. Study conclusions and caveats: As a later analysis revealed, most CMV-associated TCR beta chains appeared HLA-restricted. Specific recognition of CMV antigens was confirmed in vitro for a few chains (all CMV-associated).

Trimming stripped 1 base from V and 9 bases from J, with 7 bases between. Germline V CDR1 and CDR2: SEHNR, FQNEAQ (reference sequence). CDR3 length: 13 residues. This clone was seen more than once but under ten times. Antigen: not known. The clonotype was recovered from a woman in her late teens or twenties in good health and CMV-seronegative. The chain recombines TRBV7-9 with TRBJ1-6; D unclear. The source material was PBMCs. The CDR3 coding sequence is TGTGCCAGCAGCTTAGGATCGGGTTCACCCCTCCACTTT. Translating gives CASSLGSGSPLHF.